The source of this T cell receptor (delta chain) is a study of γδ T cells in repeated Plasmodium falciparum infection. Study background: The natural-infection arm compared Malian children under seasonal malaria with matched Australian children.

This clone was counted a few times. A far larger clone is just one base off, so this is likely a read error. Other DNA variants within this sample encode the same CDR3. Vgamma9/Vdelta2+ and Vdelta2-negative gammadelta T cells were flow-sorted from PBMC for bulk sequencing. The V gene's germline CDR1 is TSWWSYY and CDR2 QGS. The CDR3 has 21 residues. V was cut by 1 base and J by 10 bases, with 37 bases left in between. TCRdb applied CATT to the multiplex PCR reads for clone calling. The sample includes approximately 53,000 delta-chain clones, approximately 1.5% of them seen just once. This TCR came from a pool of human donors (malaria-infected and uninfected, not separated). The rearrangement uses TRDV1 and TRDJ1, with D possibly being TRDD3 (6 bases). The sequencing input was gamma-delta T cells from blood. The CDR3 DNA reads TGTGCTCTTGGGGAACGAGAGCGTCTACATTCGAACGGGGGGGAACTGCCCGGACTCATCTTT. It specifies CALGERERLHSNGGELPGLIF.